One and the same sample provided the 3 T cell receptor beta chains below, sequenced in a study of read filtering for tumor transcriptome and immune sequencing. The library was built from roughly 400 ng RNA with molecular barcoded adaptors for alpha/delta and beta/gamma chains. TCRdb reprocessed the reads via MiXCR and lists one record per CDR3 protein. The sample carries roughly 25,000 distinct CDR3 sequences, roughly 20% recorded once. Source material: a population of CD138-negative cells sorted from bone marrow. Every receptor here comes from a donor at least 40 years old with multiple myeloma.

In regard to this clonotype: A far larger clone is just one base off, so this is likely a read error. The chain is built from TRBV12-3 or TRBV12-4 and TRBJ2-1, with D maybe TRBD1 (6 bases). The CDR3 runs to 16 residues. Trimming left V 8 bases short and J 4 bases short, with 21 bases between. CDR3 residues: CASGTPDSGNYNEQFF. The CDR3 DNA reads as TGTGCCAGCGGCACCCCGGACAGCGGAAATTACAATGAGCAGTTCTTC.

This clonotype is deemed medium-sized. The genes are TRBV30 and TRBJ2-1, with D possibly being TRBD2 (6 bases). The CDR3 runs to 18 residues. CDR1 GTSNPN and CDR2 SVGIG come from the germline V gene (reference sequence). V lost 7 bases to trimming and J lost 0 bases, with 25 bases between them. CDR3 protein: CALDGEAGLLSSYNEQFF. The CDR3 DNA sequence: TGTGCCTTAGACGGAGAAGCGGGCCTTTTAAGCTCCTACAATGAGCAGTTCTTC. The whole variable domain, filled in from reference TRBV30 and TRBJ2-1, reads SQTIHQWPATLVQPVGSPLSLECTVEGTSNPNLYWYRQAAGRGLQLLFYSVGIGQISSEVPQNLSASRPQDRQFILSSKKLLLSDSGFYLCALDGEAGLLSSYNEQFFGPGTRLTVL.

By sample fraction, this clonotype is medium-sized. The CDR3 region has the DNA TGTGCCTGGAGTGGTCCCGGGACTAGCGGGAGGGGGTCCTACAATGAGCAGTTCTTC. Encoded protein: CAWSGPGTSGRGSYNEQFF. The chain has TRBV30 and TRBJ2-1; the match to TRBD2 covers 16 bases. CDR1 is GTSNPN and CDR2 is SVGIG in the germline V gene (reference sequence). V was clipped by 1 base and J by 1 base; unmatched bases: 7. CDR3 size: 19 residues. The full variable domain, its missing parts supplied by reference TRBV30 and TRBJ2-1, is SQTIHQWPATLVQPVGSPLSLECTVEGTSNPNLYWYRQAAGRGLQLLFYSVGIGQISSEVPQNLSASRPQDRQFILSSKKLLLSDSGFYLCAWSGPGTSGRGSYNEQFFGPGTRLTVL.